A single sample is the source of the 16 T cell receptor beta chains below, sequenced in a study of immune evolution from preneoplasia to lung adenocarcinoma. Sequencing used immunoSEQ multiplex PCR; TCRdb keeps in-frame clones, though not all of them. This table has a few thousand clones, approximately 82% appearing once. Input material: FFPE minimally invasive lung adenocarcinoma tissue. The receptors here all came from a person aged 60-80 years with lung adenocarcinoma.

CDR3 in DNA: TGTGCCAGCAGCCGGACAGTCGATAGGACTGAAGCTTTCTTT. It yields the protein CASSRTVDRTEAFF. This chain joins TRBV7-2 and TRBJ1-1, with D maybe TRBD1 (6 bases). The germline V gene has CDR1 SGHTA and CDR2 FQGNSA. The CDR3 contains 14 residues. Deletions cut 5 bases from V and 5 bases from J, with 15 bases between.

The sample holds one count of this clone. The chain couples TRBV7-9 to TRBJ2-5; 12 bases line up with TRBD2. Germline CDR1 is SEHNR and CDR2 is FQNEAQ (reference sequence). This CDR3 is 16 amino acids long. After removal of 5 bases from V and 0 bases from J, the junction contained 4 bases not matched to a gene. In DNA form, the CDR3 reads TGTGCCAGCAGCATCGGACTAGCGGGGAACCAAGAGACCCAGTACTTC. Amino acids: CASSIGLAGNQETQYF. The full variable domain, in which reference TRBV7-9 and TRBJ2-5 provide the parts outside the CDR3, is DTGVSQNPRHKITKRGQNVTFRCDPISEHNRLYWYRQTLGQGPEFLTYFQNEAQLEKSRLLSDRFSAERPKGSFSTLEIQRTEQGDSAMYLCASSIGLAGNQETQYFGPGTRLLVL.

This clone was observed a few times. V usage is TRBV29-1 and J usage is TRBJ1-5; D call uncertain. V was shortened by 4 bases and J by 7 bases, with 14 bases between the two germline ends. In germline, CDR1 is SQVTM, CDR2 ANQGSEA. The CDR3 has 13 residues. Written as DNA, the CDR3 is TGCAGCGTTGTTGAACAGTACGAACAGCCCCAGCATTTT. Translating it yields CSVVEQYEQPQHF. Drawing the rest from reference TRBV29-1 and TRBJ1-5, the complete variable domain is SAVISQKPSRDICQRGTSLTIQCQVDSQVTMMFWYRQQPGQSLTLIATANQGSEATYESGFVIDKFPISRPNLTFSTLTVSNMSPEDSSIYLCSVVEQYEQPQHFGDGTRLSIL.

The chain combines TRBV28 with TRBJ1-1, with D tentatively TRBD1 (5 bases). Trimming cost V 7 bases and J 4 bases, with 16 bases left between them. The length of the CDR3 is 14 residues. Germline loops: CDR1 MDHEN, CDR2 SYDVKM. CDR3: CASTTGRIITEAFF. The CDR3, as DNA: TGTGCCAGCACCACAGGACGGATTATCACTGAAGCTTTCTTT. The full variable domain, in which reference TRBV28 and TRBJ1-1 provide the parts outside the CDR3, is DVKVTQSSRYLVKRTGEKVFLECVQDMDHENMFWYRQDPGLGLRLIYFSYDVKMKEKGDIPEGYSVSREKKERFSLILESASTNQTSMYLCASTTGRIITEAFFGQGTRLTVV.

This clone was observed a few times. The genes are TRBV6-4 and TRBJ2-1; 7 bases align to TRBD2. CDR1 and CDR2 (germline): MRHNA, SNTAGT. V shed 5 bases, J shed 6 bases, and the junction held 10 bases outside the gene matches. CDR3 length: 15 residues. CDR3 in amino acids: CASSLAEDGGNEQFF. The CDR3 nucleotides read TGTGCCAGCAGTCTAGCGGAGGATGGGGGCAATGAGCAGTTCTTC.

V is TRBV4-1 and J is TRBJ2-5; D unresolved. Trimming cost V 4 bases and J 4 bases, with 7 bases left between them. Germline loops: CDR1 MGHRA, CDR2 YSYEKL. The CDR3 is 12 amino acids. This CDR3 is CASSPIGETQYF. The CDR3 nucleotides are TGCGCCAGCAGCCCAATCGGAGAGACCCAGTACTTC.

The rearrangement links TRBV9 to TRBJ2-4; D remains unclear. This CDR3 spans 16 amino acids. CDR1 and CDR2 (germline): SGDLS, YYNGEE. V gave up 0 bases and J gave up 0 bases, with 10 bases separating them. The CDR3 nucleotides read TGTGCCAGCAGCGTAGGGAAAGCGCTAGCCAAAAACATTCAGTACTTC. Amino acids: CASSVGKALAKNIQYF.

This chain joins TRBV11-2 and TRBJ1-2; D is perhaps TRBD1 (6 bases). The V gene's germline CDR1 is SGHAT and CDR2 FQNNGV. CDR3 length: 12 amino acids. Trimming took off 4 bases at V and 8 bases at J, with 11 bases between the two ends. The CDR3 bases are TGTGCCAGCAGCTACCGGGGACACGGCTACACCTTC. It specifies CASSYRGHGYTF.

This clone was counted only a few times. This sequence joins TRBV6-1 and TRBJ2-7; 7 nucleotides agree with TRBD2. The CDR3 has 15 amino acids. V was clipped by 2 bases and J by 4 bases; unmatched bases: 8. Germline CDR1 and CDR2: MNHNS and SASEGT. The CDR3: CASSESGASGYEQYF. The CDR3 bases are TGTGCCAGCAGTGAAAGCGGGGCCTCGGGTTACGAGCAGTACTTC.

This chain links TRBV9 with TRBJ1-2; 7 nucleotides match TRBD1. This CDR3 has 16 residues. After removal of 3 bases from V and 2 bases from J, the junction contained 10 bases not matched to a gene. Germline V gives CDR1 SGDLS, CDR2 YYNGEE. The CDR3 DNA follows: TGTGCCAGCAGCGCCTTCGACAGGGTAGGAAACTATGGCTACACCTTC. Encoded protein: CASSAFDRVGNYGYTF.

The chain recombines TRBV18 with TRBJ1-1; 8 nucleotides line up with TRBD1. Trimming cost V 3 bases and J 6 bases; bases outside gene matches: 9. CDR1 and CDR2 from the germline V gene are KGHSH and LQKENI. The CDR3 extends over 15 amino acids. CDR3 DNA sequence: TGTGCCAGCTCACCTAGGACAGGGACATTCGCTGAAGCTTTCTTT. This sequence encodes CASSPRTGTFAEAFF. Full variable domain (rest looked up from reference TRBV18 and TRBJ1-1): NAGVMQNPRHLVRRRGQEARLRCSPMKGHSHVYWYRQLPEEGLKFMVYLQKENIIDESGMPKERFSAEFPKEGPSILRIQQVVRGDSAAYFCASSPRTGTFAEAFFGQGTRLTVV.

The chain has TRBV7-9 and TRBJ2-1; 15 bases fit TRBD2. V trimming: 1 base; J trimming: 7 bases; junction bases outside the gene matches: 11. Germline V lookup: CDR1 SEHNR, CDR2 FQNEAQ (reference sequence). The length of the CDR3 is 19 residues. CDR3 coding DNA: TGTGCCAGCAGCTTAGTTGTAGGACTAGCGGGAGGGCCGGGGAATGAGCAGTTCTTC. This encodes CASSLVVGLAGGPGNEQFF. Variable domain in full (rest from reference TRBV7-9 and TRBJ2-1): DTGVSQNPRHKITKRGQNVTFRCDPISEHNRLYWYRQTLGQGPEFLTYFQNEAQLEKSRLLSDRFSAERPKGSFSTLEIQRTEQGDSAMYLCASSLVVGLAGGPGNEQFFGPGTRLTVL.

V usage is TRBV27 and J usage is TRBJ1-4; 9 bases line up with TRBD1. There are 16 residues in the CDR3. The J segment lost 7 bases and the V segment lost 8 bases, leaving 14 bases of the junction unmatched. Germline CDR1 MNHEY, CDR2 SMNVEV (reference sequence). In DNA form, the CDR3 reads TGTGCCAGCGGCACCCTCACAGGGGGCATGGGTGAAAAACTGTTTTTT. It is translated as CASGTLTGGMGEKLFF.

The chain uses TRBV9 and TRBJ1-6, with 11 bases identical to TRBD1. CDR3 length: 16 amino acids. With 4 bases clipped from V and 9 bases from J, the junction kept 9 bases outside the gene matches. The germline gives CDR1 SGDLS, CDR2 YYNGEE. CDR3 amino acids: CASSSEGQGALSPLHF. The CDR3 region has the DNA TGTGCCAGCAGCTCCGAAGGACAGGGGGCGCTTTCACCCCTCCACTTT.

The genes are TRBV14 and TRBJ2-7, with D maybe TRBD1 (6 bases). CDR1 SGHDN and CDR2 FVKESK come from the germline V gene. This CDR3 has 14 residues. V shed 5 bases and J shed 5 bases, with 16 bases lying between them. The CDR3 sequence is CASSLRQVSDEQYF. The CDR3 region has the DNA TGTGCCAGCAGCTTGCGACAGGTGTCCGACGAGCAGTACTTC.

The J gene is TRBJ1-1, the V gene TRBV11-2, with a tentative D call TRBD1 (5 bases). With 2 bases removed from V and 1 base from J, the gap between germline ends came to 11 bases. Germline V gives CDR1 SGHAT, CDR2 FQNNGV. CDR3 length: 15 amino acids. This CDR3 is CASSLHPGPNTEAFF. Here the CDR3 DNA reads TGTGCCAGCAGCTTACACCCAGGGCCGAACACTGAAGCTTTCTTT.